The rows below give T cell receptor beta chains drawn from one sample of a study of blood T cell repertoires in COVID-19. The method was immunoSEQ multiplex PCR; TCRdb's version includes in-frame clones alone and lacks a portion of them. The sample consists of about 190,000 clones, roughly 81% of them appearing once. Sequenced: peripheral blood. The source of these receptors is a woman in her seventies with active or convalescent COVID-19. The conserved cysteine and the conserved F or W are not part of the CDR3 here. The order of the fields is V gene, D gene, CDR3 protein. A D gene is named only where the DNA matches it firmly.

V gene: TRBV5-1
D gene: TRBD2
CDR3 protein: ASSFLAGVEYEQY

V gene: TRBV15
D gene: NA
CDR3 protein: ATSREGGAAYGYT

V gene: TRBV28
D gene: TRBD1
CDR3 protein: ASRGQGAYNSPLH

V gene: TRBV4-2
D gene: NA
CDR3 protein: ASSQLIRNTEAF

V gene: TRBV5-8
D gene: NA
CDR3 protein: ASSLYPGNEQF

V gene: TRBV19
D gene: TRBD1
CDR3 protein: ASRRGRGLTDTEAF

V gene: TRBV3-1/TRBV3-2
D gene: TRBD2
CDR3 protein: ASSPAGGPYNEQF

V gene: TRBV15
D gene: NA
CDR3 protein: ATSRPTGNRFGELF

V gene: TRBV12-5
D gene: NA
CDR3 protein: ASGLVIGDSSYEQY

V gene: TRBV4-2
D gene: TRBD1
CDR3 protein: ASSQSGQDNTEAF

V gene: TRBV6-5
D gene: TRBD2
CDR3 protein: ASKRELNEQF

V gene: TRBV5-1
D gene: NA
CDR3 protein: ASSLGHRSSYNEQF

V gene: TRBV28
D gene: TRBD2
CDR3 protein: ASGFSGRAWNEQF

V gene: TRBV9
D gene: NA
CDR3 protein: ASSVGGLSGANVLT

V gene: TRBV19
D gene: TRBD1
CDR3 protein: ASRGTARNQPQH

V gene: TRBV28
D gene: NA
CDR3 protein: ASSQQGFGNEKLF

V gene: TRBV7-8
D gene: NA
CDR3 protein: ASSLSGPIYEQY

V gene: TRBV15
D gene: TRBD2
CDR3 protein: ATSRDQLAGGPGELF

V gene: TRBV6-6
D gene: NA
CDR3 protein: ASSPGAYNEQF

V gene: TRBV7-2
D gene: TRBD1
CDR3 protein: ASSFGTGVWQPQH

V gene: TRBV27
D gene: TRBD1
CDR3 protein: ASSSRPTGGYSPLH

V gene: TRBV19
D gene: NA
CDR3 protein: ASSQRAQDYGYT

V gene: TRBV10-1
D gene: TRBD2
CDR3 protein: ASSESLAGGPNEQF

V gene: TRBV7-8
D gene: TRBD2
CDR3 protein: ASSYGLAAYNEQF

V gene: TRBV24-1
D gene: TRBD2
CDR3 protein: ATSDLISGRKY

V gene: TRBV27
D gene: TRBD2
CDR3 protein: ASRTSGRYGEQF